A selection of T cell receptor beta chains follows, all from one sample in a study of CXCR4 blockade with PD-1 therapy in pancreatic cancer. The table came from immunoSEQ multiplex PCR; TCRdb's copy has only in-frame clones and leaves some out. The sample includes about 8,100 clones, around 50% of them seen just once. Input material: tumor tissue. These receptors came from a human donor with pancreatic ductal adenocarcinoma. Both conserved end residues are part of each CDR3. Size values are once, few and many counts, or a class for expanded clones, and some rows have none.

v_gene	j_gene	abundance	CDR3aa
TRBV11-1	TRBJ2-6	-	CASSPQVAGANVLTF
TRBV11-3	TRBJ2-7	-	CASSPGARDGYEQYF
TRBV4-1	TRBJ2-7	-	CASSQEPTGTGVPYEQYF
TRBV6-8	TRBJ2-1	few	CASSPSLYGNEQFF
TRBV28	TRBJ2-5	few	CASTGGSLVQETQYF
TRBV30	TRBJ1-2	-	CAWSYPPRVFNYGYTF
TRBV6-8	TRBJ2-7	few	CASSLDARSYEQYF
TRBV6-8	TRBJ2-2	few	CASSQGGTSALTGELFF
TRBV5-1	TRBJ2-3	-	CASTVMGGPGTQYF
TRBV6-8	TRBJ2-7	few	CASSSSGNEQYF
TRBV12-5	TRBJ2-3	-	CASGLGLTTDTQYF
TRBV19	TRBJ1-2	-	CASSMKGGYTF
TRBV18	TRBJ2-1	-	CASSPGSFRVLPYNEQFF
TRBV10-3	TRBJ1-2	few	CAISDTQGNYGYTF
TRBV6-8	TRBJ2-5	few	CASSYLGGQETQYF
TRBV16	TRBJ2-1	-	CASIPGQGYNEQFF
TRBV29-1	TRBJ1-2	-	CSVEVAGPMGYTF
TRBV4-1	TRBJ1-3	few	CASSLGQGATGNTIYF
TRBV28	TRBJ2-7	few	CASSLQDYEQYF
TRBV19	TRBJ2-7	once	CASSGQGEAYEQYF
TRBV19	TRBJ2-4	few	CASSLPGWGNIQYF
TRBV28	TRBJ1-5	-	CASSPPPEEPQHF
TRBV29-1	TRBJ2-7	-	CSVVTGGDSYEQYF
TRBV7-6	TRBJ1-1	-	CASSLARGPGTEAFF
TRBV10-3	TRBJ2-4	-	CAISDGTGDIQYF
TRBV19	TRBJ2-7	few	CASSMLAGAGEQYF
TRBV15	TRBJ1-4	-	CATSLDRTGVKEKLFF
TRBV5-1	TRBJ2-3	few	CASSLSGSTDTQYF
TRBV9	TRBJ2-1	once	CASSFRLGNEQFF
TRBV28	TRBJ1-1	-	CASSFTGIDEAFF
TRBV19	TRBJ2-3	few	CASSEDRVPTDTQYF
TRBV28	TRBJ2-1	-	CASSSAYSEQFF
TRBV4-1	TRBJ2-7	few	CASSQGLRESSYEQYF
TRBV19	TRBJ1-5	-	CASSIERNQPQHF
TRBV11-3	TRBJ2-4	few	CASSQTILAKNIQYF
TRBV29-1	TRBJ2-5	-	CSVEASGRFWETQYF
TRBV15	TRBJ2-7	-	CATSSPTTIHRLADEQYF
TRBV7-7	TRBJ2-5	few	CASSLRSSGGTQYF
TRBV30	TRBJ1-6	-	CAWGAGLGSPLHF
TRBV19	TRBJ1-2	once	CASSIGPGSNYGYTF
TRBV18	TRBJ2-2	-	CASSQGFNTGELFF
TRBV5-1	TRBJ2-2	-	CASSLVLADPGKLFF
TRBV16	TRBJ2-7	-	CASSQGGYEQYF
TRBV7-5	TRBJ2-7	few	CASSLFPPNLAGAPEQYF
TRBV30	TRBJ2-7	once	CAWSDQGYEQYF
TRBV14	TRBJ1-1	-	CASSQDRRTEAFF
TRBV11-1	TRBJ1-4	few	CASSSSRGAHEKLFF
TRBV14	TRBJ2-3	few	CASSHSSVWGTDTQYF
TRBV2	TRBJ1-4	-	CASRGGTGQSNEKLFF
TRBV19	TRBJ2-1	-	CASRTTANSYNEQFF
TRBV6-8	TRBJ2-3	few	CASSPGLGHPQYF
TRBV18	TRBJ1-2	-	CASSPLDSNYGYTF
TRBV30	TRBJ2-2	-	CAWSSRNTGELFF
TRBV15	TRBJ1-1	once	CATSRGSASTEAFF